This TCR beta chain stems from a study of T-cell memory formation after mild COVID-19. Per germline, CDR1 SGDLS and CDR2 YYNGEE. V trimming: 1 base; J trimming: 9 bases; junction bases outside the gene matches: 9. The CDR3 totals 15 residues. TCRdb used MiXCR to reprocess the 5' RACE reads, holding one entry per CDR3 protein. Of 450,000 to 650,000 distinct CDR3 sequences in the sample, 20% were seen once. This clonotype was seen only a few times. Its antigen is unknown. The study, taken as a whole, reports: Among clones peaking at day 37 in the second wave, SARS-CoV-2 specificity remained unconfirmed.

The chain has TRBV9 and TRBJ2-1, with 8 bases aligning to TRBD2. The TCR was taken from an adult woman who had mild COVID-19 (a few samples of this study predate the infection). Cell type and time point are not known. The sequenced sample was PBMCs or a T cell subset sorted from them (not recorded which). CDR3 region: CASSVSTSVSREQFF. The CDR3 nucleotides are TGTGCCAGCAGCGTATCGACTAGCGTCAGCCGTGAGCAGTTCTTC.